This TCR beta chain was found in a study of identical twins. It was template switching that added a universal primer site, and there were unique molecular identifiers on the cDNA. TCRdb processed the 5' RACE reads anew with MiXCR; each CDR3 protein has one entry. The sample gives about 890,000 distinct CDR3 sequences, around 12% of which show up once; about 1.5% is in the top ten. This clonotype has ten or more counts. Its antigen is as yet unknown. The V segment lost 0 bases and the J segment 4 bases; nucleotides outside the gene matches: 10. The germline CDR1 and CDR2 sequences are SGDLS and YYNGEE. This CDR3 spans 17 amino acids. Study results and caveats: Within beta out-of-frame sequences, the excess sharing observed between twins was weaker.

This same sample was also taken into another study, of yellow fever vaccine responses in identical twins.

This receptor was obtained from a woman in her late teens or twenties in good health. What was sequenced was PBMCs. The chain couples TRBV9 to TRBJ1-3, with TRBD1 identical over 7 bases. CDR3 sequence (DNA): TGTGCCAGCAGCGTAGACATCCTTGGGACAGTCGGAAACACCATATATTTT. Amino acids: CASSVDILGTVGNTIYF.